These T cell receptor beta chains were read from a single sample in a study of CD8 T cells in ankylosing spondylitis. A single record per CDR3 protein comes from TCRdb applying MiXCR to the 5' RACE reads. The sample contains hundreds of thousands of distinct CDR3 sequences, 15% to 20% of which appear only once. Sequenced input: blood, either unsorted or a sorted T cell fraction (not recorded which). Source of these receptors: a male donor with ankylosing spondylitis. Each CDR3 is given with its conserved first and last residue. Each record gives: CDR3 protein, CDR3 DNA, J gene, V gene, clone size, D gene. A D gene is named only where the DNA matches it firmly. Rows give clone size only sometimes, using once, few, many, or a class for an expanded clone.

cdr3_aa: CASSLGTAGGELFF; cdr3_nt: TGTGCCAGCAGCTTAGGAACAGCGGGAGGGGAACTGTTTTTT; j_call: TRBJ1-4; v_call: TRBV7-2; clone_size: few; d_call: NA
cdr3_aa: CASSAQGLNTGELFF; cdr3_nt: TGTGCCAGCAGTGCTCAAGGGTTGAACACCGGGGAGCTGTTTTTT; j_call: TRBJ2-2; v_call: TRBV12-3/TRBV12-4; clone_size: many; d_call: NA
cdr3_aa: CASSLVALNTEAFF; cdr3_nt: TGTGCCAGCAGCTTAGTTGCCCTAAACACTGAAGCTTTCTTT; j_call: TRBJ1-1; v_call: TRBV7-8; clone_size: few; d_call: NA
cdr3_aa: CSAPTEGHSGNTIYF; cdr3_nt: TGCAGTGCTCCGACCGAAGGGCACTCTGGAAACACCATATATTTT; j_call: TRBJ1-3; v_call: TRBV20-1; clone_size: NA; d_call: NA
cdr3_aa: CASSARQGGEGEFF; cdr3_nt: TGTGCCAGCAGCGCCCGTCAGGGAGGGGAGGGAGAGTTCTTC; j_call: TRBJ2-1; v_call: TRBV5-5; clone_size: few; d_call: TRBD2
cdr3_aa: CSARSGTNEQFF; cdr3_nt: TGCAGTGCTAGGTCGGGGACCAATGAGCAGTTCTTC; j_call: TRBJ2-1; v_call: TRBV20-1; clone_size: NA; d_call: NA
cdr3_aa: CASGYDTEAFF; cdr3_nt: TGTGCTAGTGGATATGACACTGAAGCTTTCTTT; j_call: TRBJ1-1; v_call: TRBV12-5; clone_size: NA; d_call: NA
cdr3_aa: CASSSGPQDTYEQYF; cdr3_nt: TGCGCCAGCAGCTCAGGTCCCCAGGATACCTACGAGCAGTACTTC; j_call: TRBJ2-7; v_call: TRBV5-1; clone_size: few; d_call: NA
cdr3_aa: CASSQQGSGNTIYF; cdr3_nt: TGTGCCAGCAGCCAACAGGGGAGCGGAAACACCATATATTTT; j_call: TRBJ1-3; v_call: TRBV3-1; clone_size: few; d_call: NA
cdr3_aa: CAAKPRGGEKLFF; cdr3_nt: TGTGCCGCTAAACCCCGGGGTGGGGAAAAACTGTTTTTT; j_call: TRBJ1-4; v_call: TRBV6-1; clone_size: few; d_call: NA
cdr3_aa: CASRVWVEQYF; cdr3_nt: TGTGCAAGTCGAGTGTGGGTCGAGCAGTACTTC; j_call: TRBJ2-7; v_call: TRBV12-2; clone_size: once; d_call: NA
cdr3_aa: CATSFAGEQFF; cdr3_nt: TGTGCCACCAGCTTCGCGGGTGAGCAGTTCTTC; j_call: TRBJ2-1; v_call: TRBV15; clone_size: few; d_call: NA
cdr3_aa: CASSSLGQGGQPQHF; cdr3_nt: TGTGCCAGTAGTTCTCTTGGACAGGGTGGTCAGCCCCAGCATTTT; j_call: TRBJ1-5; v_call: TRBV19; clone_size: NA; d_call: TRBD1
cdr3_aa: CASTWTGWKTEAFF; cdr3_nt: TGTGCCAGCACTTGGACAGGGTGGAAAACTGAAGCTTTCTTT; j_call: TRBJ1-1; v_call: TRBV12-3/TRBV12-4; clone_size: many; d_call: TRBD1
cdr3_aa: CASSYEGGTGGYTF; cdr3_nt: TGTGCCAGCAGTTACGAGGGCGGCACGGGTGGCTACACCTTC; j_call: TRBJ1-2; v_call: TRBV6-5; clone_size: NA; d_call: NA
cdr3_aa: CASCPTGQSNQPQHF; cdr3_nt: TGTGCCAGCTGCCCGACAGGGCAAAGCAATCAGCCCCAGCATTTT; j_call: TRBJ1-5; v_call: TRBV3-1; clone_size: once; d_call: TRBD1
cdr3_aa: CASGLGPGKETQYF; cdr3_nt: TGTGCTAGTGGTTTGGGGCCGGGAAAGGAGACCCAGTACTTC; j_call: TRBJ2-5; v_call: TRBV12-5; clone_size: few; d_call: NA
cdr3_aa: CSVKRAGSTDTQYF; cdr3_nt: TGCAGCGTTAAACGGGCAGGGAGCACAGATACGCAGTATTTT; j_call: TRBJ2-3; v_call: TRBV29-1; clone_size: few; d_call: NA
cdr3_aa: CASSSPLTGGADEQYF; cdr3_nt: TGTGCCAGTAGTTCACCCCTGACAGGGGGCGCAGACGAGCAGTACTTC; j_call: TRBJ2-7; v_call: TRBV19; clone_size: NA; d_call: TRBD1
cdr3_aa: CASSFGGGANNEQFF; cdr3_nt: TGTGCCAGCAGTTTCGGGGGGGGGGCTAACAATGAGCAGTTCTTC; j_call: TRBJ2-1; v_call: TRBV12-3/TRBV12-4; clone_size: few; d_call: TRBD2
cdr3_aa: CASSAKTGALTDTQYF; cdr3_nt: TGTGCCAGCAGTGCAAAGACAGGGGCACTCACAGATACGCAGTATTTT; j_call: TRBJ2-3; v_call: TRBV6-1; clone_size: NA; d_call: TRBD1
cdr3_aa: CASSEAPPVNEQYF; cdr3_nt: TGTGCCAGCAGCGAAGCCCCACCAGTCAACGAGCAGTACTTC; j_call: TRBJ2-7; v_call: TRBV7-2; clone_size: NA; d_call: NA
cdr3_aa: CSVSSAGGTDTQYF; cdr3_nt: TGCAGCGTTTCGTCGGCAGGGGGCACAGATACGCAGTATTTT; j_call: TRBJ2-3; v_call: TRBV29-1; clone_size: many; d_call: NA